The 28 T cell receptor beta chains reported below all come from one sample, sequenced in a study of blood T cell repertoires in COVID-19. Assay: immunoSEQ multiplex PCR; the TCRdb copy retains only in-frame clones and omits some. The repertoire includes 30,000 to 40,000 clones, roughly 82% of them detected once, and around 41% sits in the top ten. The sequenced sample was peripheral blood. Receptors were obtained from an elderly man with active or convalescent COVID-19.

In this sample, this clone turned up a few times. CDR3 in amino acids: CASSGQTSRRSHEQFF. CDR3 bases: TGTGCCAGCAGCGGACAGACTAGCCGAAGATCGCATGAGCAGTTCTTC. The V gene is TRBV11-1, the J gene TRBJ2-1; D is possibly TRBD2 (7 bases). The V end was cut by 5 bases, the J end by 8 bases, with 22 bases between. Germline CDR1 is SGHAT and CDR2 is FQDESV (reference sequence). The CDR3 runs 16 residues.

The genes are TRBV4-2 and TRBJ2-1; the match to TRBD1 covers 9 bases. Germline V lookup: CDR1 LGHNA, CDR2 YNFKEQ. V trimming: 1 base; J trimming: 8 bases; junction bases outside the gene matches: 9. This CDR3 has 16 amino acids. CDR3 DNA: TGTGCCAGCAGCCAAGTAGGGGGACAGGGATACGATGAGCAGTTCTTC. The encoded protein is CASSQVGGQGYDEQFF.

The chain combines TRBV25-1 with TRBJ2-5; D not resolved. Germline assignment: CDR1 MGHDK and CDR2 SYGVNS. The CDR3 contains 15 residues. V lost 3 bases, J lost 0 bases, and 11 bases lay in between. CDR3 in amino acids: CASSDKHAYQETQYF. The CDR3 DNA follows: TGTGCCAGCAGTGATAAGCATGCGTACCAAGAGACCCAGTACTTC.

The CDR3 nucleotides are TGTGCCAGCAGCTCAGACCCGGGTCTCACCGGGGAGCTGTTTTTT. Amino acid sequence: CASSSDPGLTGELFF. V is TRBV9 and J is TRBJ2-2, with D unclear. The V gene lost 4 bases and the J gene lost 4 bases, with 14 bases spanning the gap. CDR3 length: 15 amino acids. Germline CDR1 reads SGDLS; CDR2 reads YYNGEE.

The V gene is TRBV10-3, the J gene TRBJ1-5, with TRBD1 matching 7 bases. The germline CDR1 and CDR2 sequences are ENHRY and SYGVKD. The J segment lost 1 base and the V segment lost 5 bases, leaving 2 bases of the junction unmatched. The CDR3 covers 14 residues. The CDR3 loop reads CAISPGGSNQPQHF. The CDR3 DNA sequence: TGTGCCATCAGTCCAGGGGGGAGCAATCAGCCCCAGCATTTT.

The chain has TRBV19 and TRBJ2-5; 7 positions match TRBD1. Germline CDR1 is LNHDA and CDR2 is SQIVND (reference sequence). The V and J ends lost 5 bases and 7 bases, in that order; junction bases with no gene match: 16. There are 16 residues in the CDR3. CDR3 amino acids: CASSPPRGGRAGTQYF. The CDR3, as DNA: TGTGCCAGTAGTCCGCCTCGAGGGGGCCGCGCCGGGACCCAGTACTTC. Looking up the rest from reference TRBV19 and TRBJ2-5 gives the full variable domain: DGGITQSPKYLFRKEGQNVTLSCEQNLNHDAMYWYRQDPGQGLRLIYYSQIVNDFQKGDIAEGYSVSREKKESFPLTVTSAQKNPTAFYLCASSPPRGGRAGTQYFGPGTRLLVL.

The chain is built from TRBV19 and TRBJ1-1; D may be TRBD1 (6 bases). Germline V gene lookup returns CDR1 LNHDA and CDR2 SQIVND (reference sequence). This CDR3 is 14 amino acids long. Trimming took off 1 base at V and 2 bases at J, with 8 bases between the two ends. CDR3 region: CASSIARGNTEAFF. DNA of the CDR3: TGTGCCAGTAGTATAGCCAGGGGAAACACTGAAGCTTTCTTT. Together with reference TRBV19 and TRBJ1-1, the CDR3 gives the full variable domain: DGGITQSPKYLFRKEGQNVTLSCEQNLNHDAMYWYRQDPGQGLRLIYYSQIVNDFQKGDIAEGYSVSREKKESFPLTVTSAQKNPTAFYLCASSIARGNTEAFFGQGTRLTVV.

V usage is TRBV10-2 and J usage is TRBJ2-7, with a tentative D call TRBD2 (7 bases). The CDR3 length is 15 residues. Trimming left V 6 bases short and J 6 bases short, with 21 bases between. CDR1 is WSHSY and CDR2 is SAAADI in the germline V gene. The CDR3 coding sequence is TGCGCCAGCAGAACGAAGGGGGGGCTTAGTGGCGAGCAGTACTTC. The encoded protein is CASRTKGGLSGEQYF.

This rearrangement joins TRBV2 to TRBJ1-5; maybe TRBD1 (5 bases). The germline CDR1 and CDR2 sequences are SNHLY and FYNNEI. The V and J ends lost 8 bases and 2 bases respectively, with 13 bases between them. The CDR3 runs to 14 residues. The CDR3 region has the DNA TGTGCCAGCGTGCGGGGGATGGGCAATCAGCCCCAGCATTTT. This encodes CASVRGMGNQPQHF.

This chain uses TRBV6-5 with TRBJ2-2, with 7 bases identical to TRBD1. The CDR3 has 15 amino acids. The V gene end was trimmed by 2 bases and the J gene end by 6 bases; junction bases not matched to a gene: 6. Germline CDR1 MNHEY, CDR2 SVGAGI. The CDR3 DNA is TGTGCCAGCAGTTACGAGGGGGCGGGCGCCGGGGAGCTGTTTTTT. Protein: CASSYEGAGAGELFF.

The V and J genes are TRBV9 and TRBJ1-2, with 7 bases lining up with TRBD1. This CDR3 contains 12 residues. With V trimmed by 2 bases and J by 7 bases, 2 bases remained unmatched. Germline assignment: CDR1 SGDLS and CDR2 YYNGEE. The CDR3: CASSVGTVGYTF. The CDR3 region has the DNA TGTGCCAGCAGCGTTGGGACAGTTGGCTACACCTTC.

This chain connects TRBV4-3 to TRBJ2-6; D not certain. This CDR3 is built from 16 residues. Germline assignment: CDR1 LGHNA and CDR2 YSLEER. Trimming pared 0 bases from V and 2 bases from J, leaving 8 bases between. CDR3 amino acids: CASSQELAPGANVLTF. The CDR3 coding sequence is TGCGCCAGCAGCCAAGAGCTGGCCCCTGGGGCCAACGTCCTGACTTTC.

The rearrangement links TRBV29-1 to TRBJ2-7; 14 nucleotides line up with TRBD2. With 8 bases clipped from V and 2 bases from J, the junction kept 8 bases outside the gene matches. This CDR3 is built from 15 residues. Germline values: CDR1 SQVTM, CDR2 ANQGSEA. CDR3 in DNA: TGCAGCATTACGGGACTAGCGGGAGCCCCCTACGAGCAGTACTTC. Its translation is CSITGLAGAPYEQYF.

The chain is built from TRBV5-1 and TRBJ2-3; 7 nucleotides match TRBD2. The junction had 9 bases not matched to a gene; V was cut back by 4 bases and J by 4 bases. Germline V gene sequence: CDR1 SGHRS, CDR2 YFSETQ. The CDR3 is made up of 15 amino acids. This CDR3 reads CASSIQGREADTQYF. The DNA for the CDR3 is TGCGCCAGCAGCATCCAAGGACGGGAGGCAGATACGCAGTATTTT.

This chain links TRBV24-1 with TRBJ2-1; 8 bases fit TRBD2. V shed 5 bases and J 5 bases; nucleotides not matched to a gene: 13. The length of the CDR3 is 17 residues. CDR1 is KGHDR and CDR2 is SFDVKD in the germline V gene. Here the CDR3 reads CATSVRSGSRADNEQFF. Here the CDR3 DNA reads TGTGCCACCAGTGTAAGGAGCGGGAGTAGGGCCGACAATGAGCAGTTCTTC.

This chain joins TRBV4-2 and TRBJ2-1, with D perhaps matching TRBD2 (5 bases). CDR1 and CDR2 from the germline V gene are LGHNA and YNFKEQ. Trimming left V 2 bases short and J 3 bases short, with 11 bases between. The CDR3 loop spans 15 amino acids. The CDR3 is CASSQLSSGYNEQFF. CDR3 sequence (DNA): TGTGCCAGCAGCCAACTATCGAGCGGCTACAATGAGCAGTTCTTC.

This clone was picked up a small number of times. The CDR3 sequence is CASSTGFLNEKLFF. The CDR3 bases are TGTGCCAGTAGTACAGGGTTCCTTAATGAAAAACTGTTTTTT. This rearrangement joins TRBV19 to TRBJ1-4; TRBD1 might be the D (5 bases). This CDR3 spans 14 amino acids. V lost 4 bases and J lost 4, with 10 bases in between. Germline-derived CDR1 and CDR2 are LNHDA and SQIVND (reference sequence).

On this clone itself: Within the sample, other DNA sequences also encode this same CDR3. The chain couples TRBV18 to TRBJ2-3; D gene ambiguous. This CDR3 has 12 amino acids. V lost 6 bases and J lost 4, with 8 bases in between. From germline, CDR1 is KGHSH and CDR2 LQKENI. CDR3: CASSPSADTQYF. For the CDR3, the DNA is TGTGCCAGCTCTCCGTCAGCAGATACGCAGTATTTT.

The chain uses TRBV5-4 and TRBJ1-5; D remains unclear. This CDR3 has 13 amino acids. Trimming cost V 0 bases and J 7 bases, with 8 bases left between them. Germline V gene data show CDR1 as SGHNT and CDR2 as YYREEE (reference sequence). This CDR3 reads CASSLDLQQPQHF. The CDR3 coding sequence is TGTGCCAGCAGCTTGGATCTGCAGCAGCCCCAGCATTTT. Full variable domain (outside the CDR3, taken from reference TRBV5-4 and TRBJ1-5): ETGVTQSPTHLIKTRGQQVTLRCSSQSGHNTVSWYQQALGQGPQFIFQYYREEENGRGNFPPRFSGLQFPNYSSELNVNALELDDSALYLCASSLDLQQPQHFGDGTRLSIL.

This clone came up a few times. This chain joins TRBV24-1 and TRBJ1-2, with 8 positions matching TRBD1. With V trimmed by 10 bases and J by 3 bases, 6 bases remained unmatched. The CDR3 extends over 13 amino acids. The germline gives CDR1 KGHDR, CDR2 SFDVKD. CDR3 in amino acids: CATSRGQDYGYTF. The CDR3, as DNA: TGTGCCACGTCAAGGGGACAGGACTATGGCTACACCTTC.

The chain joins TRBV2 to TRBJ2-2, with 8 nucleotides matching TRBD2. V lost 5 bases, J lost 0 bases, and 2 bases stayed unmatched. The CDR3 runs 15 residues. The germline gives CDR1 SNHLY, CDR2 FYNNEI. CDR3 in amino acids: CASSLLAANTGELFF. The CDR3 region has the DNA TGTGCCAGCAGTCTACTAGCGGCGAACACCGGGGAGCTGTTTTTT.

The rearrangement links TRBV6-5 to TRBJ2-7; 11 nucleotides line up with TRBD1. This CDR3 region has 15 residues. Looked up from germline, CDR1 is MNHEY and CDR2 is SVGAGI. Losses at the gene ends were 5 bases for V and 5 bases for J; bases not matched to a gene: 8. CDR3 bases: TGTGCCAGCAGTAACCCGGGACAGGGGGGTAACGAGCAGTACTTC. Translated: CASSNPGQGGNEQYF.

The chain links TRBV7-8 to TRBJ1-2, with 7 positions matching TRBD1. CDR1 SGHVS and CDR2 FQNEAQ come from the germline V gene. V dropped 5 bases and J dropped 4; count of bases not matched to a gene: 4. The CDR3 consists of 13 residues. The CDR3 DNA follows: TGTGCCAGCAGCAGACGGGACAGCTATGGCTACACCTTC. Translation gives CASSRRDSYGYTF.

This chain links TRBV6-6 with TRBJ2-7, with D possibly matching TRBD1 (5 bases). Deletions cut 6 bases from V and 2 bases from J, with 14 bases between. CDR3 length: 14 amino acids. Germline CDR1 is MNHNY and CDR2 is SVGAGI (reference sequence). The CDR3 spells CASSQGLGTYEQYF. The CDR3 DNA follows: TGTGCCAGCAGCCAGGGCCTAGGTACCTACGAGCAGTACTTC.

The chain uses TRBV5-1 and TRBJ2-4; 7 bases are shared with TRBD1. The CDR3 sequence is 14 residues long. Germline lookup yields CDR1 SGHRS and CDR2 YFSETQ. Unmatched junction bases numbered 3, after V lost 3 bases and J lost 3 bases. CDR3 bases: TGCGCCAGCAGCTCACAGGGGATCAAAAACATTCAGTACTTC. Amino acid sequence: CASSSQGIKNIQYF.

This clone was detected once. The J gene is TRBJ2-2, the V gene TRBV6-5, with TRBD1 matching over 7 bases. In germline, CDR1 is MNHEY, CDR2 SVGAGI. V gave up 3 bases and J gave up 6 bases; unmatched junction bases: 1. This CDR3 has 13 amino acids. The CDR3 DNA reads TGTGCCAGCAGTTATACAGGGGCCGGGGAGCTGTTTTTT. Protein sequence: CASSYTGAGELFF.

The chain carries TRBV7-3 and TRBJ2-3; 8 bases fit TRBD2. Trimming cost V 3 bases and J 4 bases; bases outside gene matches: 3. Germline V gives CDR1 SGHTA, CDR2 FQGTGA. The CDR3 has 14 residues. The CDR3 is CASSFRLASDTQYF. CDR3 DNA sequence: TGTGCCAGCAGCTTCCGACTAGCGTCAGATACGCAGTATTTT.

This rearrangement joins TRBV3-1 (or the pseudogene TRBV3-2) to TRBJ1-2, with TRBD1 as a possible D gene (5 bases). V was cut by 5 bases and J by 5 bases, with 15 bases left in between. Germline CDR1 reads LGHDT; CDR2 reads YNNKEL (reference sequence). The CDR3 contains 14 residues. The CDR3 region has the DNA TGTGCCAGCAGCGATACAGGTTTGGAGTATGGCTACACCTTC. Amino acids: CASSDTGLEYGYTF.